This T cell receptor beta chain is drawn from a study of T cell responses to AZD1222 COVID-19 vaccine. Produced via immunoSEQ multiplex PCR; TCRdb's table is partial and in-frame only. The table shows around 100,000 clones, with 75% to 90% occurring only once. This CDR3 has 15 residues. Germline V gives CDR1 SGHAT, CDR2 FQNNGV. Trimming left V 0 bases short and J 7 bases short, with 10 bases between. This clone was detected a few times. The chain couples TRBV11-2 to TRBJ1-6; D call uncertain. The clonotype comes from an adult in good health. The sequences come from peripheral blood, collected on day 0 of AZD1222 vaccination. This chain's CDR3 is CASSLEVTRNSPLHF. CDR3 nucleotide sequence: TGTGCCAGCAGCTTAGAGGTTACTAGGAATTCACCCCTCCACTTT.